This T cell receptor beta chain originates from a study of alternative splicing in chronic myeloid leukemia remission (dated by TCRdb to 2019 to 2021). Background on the whole study: RNA sequencing was used to profile peripheral blood obtained from chronic-phase CML patients at diagnosis and at remission, and the resulting profiles were compared with those of healthy donors. Total RNA was extracted with Trizol from peripheral blood mononuclear cells of diagnosis, remission and control samples. The female/male split was 11/5 for diagnosis samples, 8/3 for remission samples and 2/4 for controls. The median age was around 50 years at diagnosis, approximately 61 at remission and approximately 34 for the healthy controls. Points the paper makes about the study in general: At remission, blood cell composition was found to be reconfigured to resemble that of lymphoid cell-enriched normal controls. Blood cell composition differed strongly by timepoint, shifting from myeloid progenitor enrichment at diagnosis to mature lymphoid enrichment at remission.

Regarding this clonotype: Its antigen target is currently unknown.

Roughly 6 healthy donors provided peripheral blood as normal controls. The germline V gene gives CDR1 as SQVTM and CDR2 as ANQGSEA. CDR3 length: 13 amino acids, cysteine to phenylalanine. No DNA sequence is on record. Library prep was done by bulk RNA-seq. The TruSeq Stranded RNA sample prep kit was used to generate libraries of poly-A-enriched mRNA from an input of 1 ug total RNA. Paired-end sequencing was carried out on a HiSeq 2500, and each sample was sequenced in triplicate. Each mate in the RNA-seq data had a read length of 125 nucleotides. In the paper's pipeline: Reads were trimmed and aligned to hg38 with STAR v2.7, with quality control by FASTQC, RSeQC and multiqc. Salmon 0.14.1 was used to quantify gene expression levels as transcripts per million (TPM). Principal component analysis suggested that trial, library batch, sequencing batch, treatment regimen and sex did not drive transcriptomic profiles. Following reprocessing of the reads by TCRdb, the data hold one row per CDR3 protein sequence and no DNA is available. TCRdb assigned the V and J calls; the authors' analysis was not used. The sample table shows 350 to 400 distinct CDR3 sequences, and about 97% are seen once. The ten largest make up less than 9% of the sample.

Sequencing was carried out using PBMCs. The receptor was derived from a person aged 30 to 50 in good health. The rearranged segments are TRBV29-1 and TRBJ2-1; absent DNA, TCRdb's TRBD2 call cannot be checked. The CDR3 corresponds to CSARGERYDEQFF.